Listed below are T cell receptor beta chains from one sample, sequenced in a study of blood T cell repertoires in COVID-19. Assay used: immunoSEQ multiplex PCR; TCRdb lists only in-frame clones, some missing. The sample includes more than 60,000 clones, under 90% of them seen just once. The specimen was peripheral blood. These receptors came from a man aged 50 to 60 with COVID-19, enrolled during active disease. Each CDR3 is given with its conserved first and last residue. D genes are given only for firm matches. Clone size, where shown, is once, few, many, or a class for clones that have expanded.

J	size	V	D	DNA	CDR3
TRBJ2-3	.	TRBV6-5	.	TGTGCCAGCAGGTGGGACACCGGCACAGATACGCAGTATTTT	CASRWDTGTDTQYF
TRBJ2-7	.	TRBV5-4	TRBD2	TGTGCCAGCAGTTTAGCGGGCCCCTACGAGCAGTACTTC	CASSLAGPYEQYF
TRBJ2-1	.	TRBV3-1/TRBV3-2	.	TGTGCCAGCAGCCAAGATCTAGGGAGGCTGAATGAGCAGTTCTTC	CASSQDLGRLNEQFF
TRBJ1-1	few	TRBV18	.	TGTGCCAGCTCACCAACAAGGGGTTACACTGAAGCTTTCTTT	CASSPTRGYTEAFF
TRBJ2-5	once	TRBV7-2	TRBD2	TGTGCCAGCAGACCAGCGGGGGGCTTGAAGACCCAGTACTTC	CASRPAGGLKTQYF
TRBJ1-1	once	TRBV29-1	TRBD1	TGCAGCGTCGTACGACAGGGCGGCACTGAAGCTTTCTTT	CSVVRQGGTEAFF
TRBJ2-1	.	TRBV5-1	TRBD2	TGCGCCAGCAGCTCGATAGGGGCTAGCGGCAATGAGCAGTTCTTC	CASSSIGASGNEQFF
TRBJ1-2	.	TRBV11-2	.	TGTGCCAGCAGCTTCCGGGGGGCTGACGGCTACACCTTC	CASSFRGADGYTF
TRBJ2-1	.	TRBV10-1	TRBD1	TGCGCCAGCAGTGGCGGACAGGGTTCTAACAATGAGCAGTTCTTC	CASSGGQGSNNEQFF
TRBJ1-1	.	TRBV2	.	TGTGCCAGCAGACAGGAGCCGAACACTGAAGCTTTCTTT	CASRQEPNTEAFF
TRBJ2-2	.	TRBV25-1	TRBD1	TGTGCCAGCAGTGAATCAGGGACAGGGGCCGGGGAGCTGTTTTTT	CASSESGTGAGELFF
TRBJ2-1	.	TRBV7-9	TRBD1	TGTGCCAGCAGTACAGGGGTGAATGAGCAGTTCTTC	CASSTGVNEQFF
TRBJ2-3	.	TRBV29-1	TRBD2	TGCAGCGTTGAGCTAGCGGCTGTGGATACGCAGTATTTT	CSVELAAVDTQYF
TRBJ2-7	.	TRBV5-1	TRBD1	TGCGCCAGCAGCTTAGGGAAGGACAGGGTCCTCTACGAGCAGTACTTC	CASSLGKDRVLYEQYF
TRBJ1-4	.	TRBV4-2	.	TGTGCCAGCAGCCCCCTCGGGTATACAGTCGAACAGGTAGAAAAACTGTTTTTT	CASSPLGYTVEQVEKLFF
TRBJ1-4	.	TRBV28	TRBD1	TGTGCCAGCAGTTTACCCCTGGGAGGACAGGGTGATGAAAAACTGTTTTTT	CASSLPLGGQGDEKLFF
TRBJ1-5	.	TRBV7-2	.	TGTGCCAGCAGCCCCGGATTTGAGGGAGGTCAGCCCCAGCATTTT	CASSPGFEGGQPQHF
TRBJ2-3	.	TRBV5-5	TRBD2	TGTGCCAGCAGCCGAGCTTTAGGACTAGAGGATACGCAGTATTTT	CASSRALGLEDTQYF
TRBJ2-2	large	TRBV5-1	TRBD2	TGCGCCAGCAGCCCCCGAGCTAGCGGGGGGAACACCGGGGAGCTGTTTTTT	CASSPRASGGNTGELFF
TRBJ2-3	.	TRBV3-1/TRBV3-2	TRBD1	TGTGCCAGCAGCCCTCTGGACAGGGGCAGGTCAGATACGCAGTATTTT	CASSPLDRGRSDTQYF
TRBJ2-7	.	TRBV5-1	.	TGCGCCAGCAGCTTAAGCGCCTACGAGCAGTACTTC	CASSLSAYEQYF
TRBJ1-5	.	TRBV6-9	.	TGTGCCAGCAGTTACTGGTGGAGGGATCAGCCCCAGCATTTT	CASSYWWRDQPQHF
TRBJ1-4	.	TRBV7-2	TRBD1	TGTGCCAGCAGCCCGGACAGGGCAACTAATGAAAAACTGTTTTTT	CASSPDRATNEKLFF
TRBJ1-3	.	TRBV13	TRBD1	TGTGCCAGCAGCTTCGGACAGGCCTTCTCTGGAAACACCATATATTTT	CASSFGQAFSGNTIYF
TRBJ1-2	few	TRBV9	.	TGTGCCAGCAGCACAGGCTATGGCTACACCTTC	CASSTGYGYTF
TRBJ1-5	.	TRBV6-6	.	TGTGCCAGCAGTCGACAGGATAGCAATCAGCCCCAGCATTTT	CASSRQDSNQPQHF
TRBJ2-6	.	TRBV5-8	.	TGTGCCAGCAGCCTACTGGAGAGGTTGTCCTCTGGGGCCAACGTCCTGACTTTC	CASSLLERLSSGANVLTF
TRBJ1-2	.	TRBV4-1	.	TGCGCCAGCAGCCAAGAATCCTTAGCTAACTATGGCTACACCTTC	CASSQESLANYGYTF
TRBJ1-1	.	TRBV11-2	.	TGTGCCAGCAGCTTAAGCGTTGGGCAGGGCGACCGTGAAGCTTTCTTT	CASSLSVGQGDREAFF
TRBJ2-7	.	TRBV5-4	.	TGTGCCAGCAGCCCTAACTCCTACGAGCAGTACTTC	CASSPNSYEQYF
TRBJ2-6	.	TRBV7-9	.	TGTGCCAGCAGCTTAATGAGGGCTGGGGCCAACGTCCTGACTTTC	CASSLMRAGANVLTF
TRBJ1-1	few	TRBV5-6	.	TGTGCCAGCAGCTATGGTCGACAGGTAGCTTTCTTT	CASSYGRQVAFF
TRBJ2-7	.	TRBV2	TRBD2	TGTGCCAGCATTCCTACAGGCTCGGGAGGATTTGGGGAGCAGTACTTC	CASIPTGSGGFGEQYF
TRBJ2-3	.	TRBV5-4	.	TGTGCCAGCAGCTTGGGAGGGGGGGCCAGCGATACGCAGTATTTT	CASSLGGGASDTQYF
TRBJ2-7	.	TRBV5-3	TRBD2	TGTGCCAGAAGTCTCCCCCCGGGGGGGGGCTACGAGCAGTACTTC	CARSLPPGGGYEQYF
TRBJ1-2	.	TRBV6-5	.	TGTGCCAGCAGCCGGCGGAACTACTATGGCTACACCTTC	CASSRRNYYGYTF
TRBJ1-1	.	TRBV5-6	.	TGTGCCAGCAGCCCATATAATACGGGGGATACTGAAGCTTTCTTT	CASSPYNTGDTEAFF
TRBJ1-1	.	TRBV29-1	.	TGCAGCGTTGATAGTTTTCGGGTCATGAACACTGAAGCTTTCTTT	CSVDSFRVMNTEAFF
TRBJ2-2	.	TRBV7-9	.	TGTGCCAGCAGCTTAGCGGAGGGCGGGGAGCTGTTTTTT	CASSLAEGGELFF
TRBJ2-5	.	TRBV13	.	TGTGCCAGCAGTCCAGGGGTGCTGGATGAGACCCAGTACTTC	CASSPGVLDETQYF
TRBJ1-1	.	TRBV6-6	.	TGTGCCAGCAGTTACTCGGGCGGGATCGTCGGTGAAGCTTTCTTT	CASSYSGGIVGEAFF
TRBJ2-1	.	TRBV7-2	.	TGTGCCAGCAGCTTATCCCTGAGCTCCTACAATGAGCAGTTCTTC	CASSLSLSSYNEQFF
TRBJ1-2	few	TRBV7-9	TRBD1	TGTGCCAGCAGATCCGGGACAGGGGTTAACTATGGCTACACCTTC	CASRSGTGVNYGYTF
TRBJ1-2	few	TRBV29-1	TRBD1	TGCAGCGTCCTTAGGGACAGCGAGTCCTATGGCTACACCTTC	CSVLRDSESYGYTF
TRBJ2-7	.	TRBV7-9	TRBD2	TGTGCCAGCAGCTCGGGACTAGCGGGGGAGATAGCCTACGAGCAGTACTTC	CASSSGLAGEIAYEQYF
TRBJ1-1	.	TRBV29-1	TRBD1	TGCAGCGTTGAGGGTAGGGGGCGCCAGTTCAGTGAAGCTTTCTTT	CSVEGRGRQFSEAFF
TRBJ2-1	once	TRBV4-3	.	TGCGCCAGCAGCCAAGAAATTGGCACCCAGCGTGTCAATGAGCAGTTCTTC	CASSQEIGTQRVNEQFF
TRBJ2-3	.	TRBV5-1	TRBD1	TGCGCCAGCAGCTTGTGGGGACAGGGGGCGACGACAGATACGCAGTATTTT	CASSLWGQGATTDTQYF
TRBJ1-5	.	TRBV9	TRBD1	TGTGCCAGCATCAACTTACGGGACAGGGGGAATAATAGCAATCAGCCCCAGCATTTT	CASINLRDRGNNSNQPQHF
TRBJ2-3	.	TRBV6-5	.	TGTGCCAGCAGCATCCCAAACACAGATACGCAGTATTTT	CASSIPNTDTQYF
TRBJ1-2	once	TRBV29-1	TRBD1	TGCAGCGTTCGGACAGGCCCGCCAATCTATGGCTACACCTTC	CSVRTGPPIYGYTF
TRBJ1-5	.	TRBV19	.	TGTGCCAGTAGTATCCGACAGATGAATCAGCCCCAGCATTTT	CASSIRQMNQPQHF
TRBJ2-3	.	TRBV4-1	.	TGCGCCAGCAGCCAAGAATCCTTCAGCACAGATACGCAGTATTTT	CASSQESFSTDTQYF
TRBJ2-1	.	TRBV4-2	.	TGTGCCAGCAGCCCGACAAGTGGAGAGGGCTCCTACAATGAGCAGTTCTTC	CASSPTSGEGSYNEQFF
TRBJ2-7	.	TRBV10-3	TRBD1	TGTGCCATCAGTGTTGGGACAGGGGACTACGAGCAGTACTTC	CAISVGTGDYEQYF
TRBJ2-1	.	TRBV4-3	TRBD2	TGCGCCAGCAGCCAACAAGATCTCCGGCAAGCGGGGCCCCCCTTTGAGCAGTTCTTC	CASSQQDLRQAGPPFEQFF